This T cell receptor (beta chain) was observed in a study of blood T cell repertoires in COVID-19. As for the study in general: COVID-19 samples from acute and convalescent phases originated in the United States, Italy and Spain. PBMCs, B-cell-depleted T cells, or T cells were the source of the cDNA or gDNA that made up the material.

Original processing notes: Researchers report that nucleated cell counts were estimated from reference gene primer amplification. The repertoire was sequenced with immunoSEQ multiplex PCR; TCRdb's copy has only in-frame clones and lacks some. V and J calls and clone size are given by that table; D and trimming were obtained from the DNA. The table records 65,000 to 70,000 clones, roughly 86% of them present only once. Trimming removed 1 base at V and 6 bases at J, with 10 bases between. In germline, CDR1 is LGHDT, CDR2 YNNKEL (reference sequence). The CDR3 is made up of 13 amino acids. The receptor was derived from a man in his forties or fifties with acute or convalescent COVID-19. Sequences were obtained from peripheral blood. The chain is built from TRBV3-1 (or the pseudogene TRBV3-2) and TRBJ2-7; no clear D. The chain's CDR3 is CASSQAPSLEQYF. CDR3 in DNA: TGTGCCAGCAGCCAAGCTCCCTCCCTCGAGCAGTACTTC.